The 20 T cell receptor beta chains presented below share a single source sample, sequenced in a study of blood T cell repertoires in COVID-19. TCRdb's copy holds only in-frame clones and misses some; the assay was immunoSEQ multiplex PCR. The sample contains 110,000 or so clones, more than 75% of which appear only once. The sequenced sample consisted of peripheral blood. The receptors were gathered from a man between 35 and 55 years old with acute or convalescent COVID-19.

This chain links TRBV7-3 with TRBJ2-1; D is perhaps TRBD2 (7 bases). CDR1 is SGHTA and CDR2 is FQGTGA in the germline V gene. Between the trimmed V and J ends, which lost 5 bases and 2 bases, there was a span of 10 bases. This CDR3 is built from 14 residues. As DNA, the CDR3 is TGTGCCAGCAGCATCGGGGGGCCCTACAATGAGCAGTTCTTC. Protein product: CASSIGGPYNEQFF.

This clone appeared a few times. CDR3 nucleotides: TGTGCCAGCCTCGGACAGAACTACGAGCAGTACTTC. It is translated as CASLGQNYEQYF. J is TRBJ2-7 and V is TRBV2; perhaps TRBD1 as D (6 bases). The germline V gene encodes CDR1 SNHLY and CDR2 FYNNEI. V lost 8 bases and J 3 bases, leaving 11 bases between the germline ends. There are 12 residues in the CDR3.

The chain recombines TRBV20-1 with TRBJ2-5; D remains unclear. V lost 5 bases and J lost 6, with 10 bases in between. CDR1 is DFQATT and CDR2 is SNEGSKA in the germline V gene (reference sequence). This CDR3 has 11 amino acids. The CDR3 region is CSAPDWQTQYF. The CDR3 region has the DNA TGCAGTGCTCCCGACTGGCAGACCCAGTACTTC.

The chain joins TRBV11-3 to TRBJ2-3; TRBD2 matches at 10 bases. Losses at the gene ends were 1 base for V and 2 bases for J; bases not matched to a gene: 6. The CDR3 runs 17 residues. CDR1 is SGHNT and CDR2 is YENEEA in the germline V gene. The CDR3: CASSLGLAGEYTDTQYF. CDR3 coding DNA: TGTGCCAGCAGCTTAGGGCTAGCGGGGGAGTACACAGATACGCAGTATTTT.

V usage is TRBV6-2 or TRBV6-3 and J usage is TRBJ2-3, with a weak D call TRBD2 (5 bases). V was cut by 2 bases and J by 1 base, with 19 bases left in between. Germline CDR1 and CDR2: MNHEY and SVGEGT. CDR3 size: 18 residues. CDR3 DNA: TGTGCCAGCAGTTACGAAGTCGGGGATGGACTCGGCACAGATACGCAGTATTTT. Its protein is CASSYEVGDGLGTDTQYF.

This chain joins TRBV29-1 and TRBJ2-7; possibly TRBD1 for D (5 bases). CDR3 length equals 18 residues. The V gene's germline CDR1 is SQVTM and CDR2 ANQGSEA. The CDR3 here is CTRFQDPTFPRASYEQYF. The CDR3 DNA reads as TGCACCCGATTTCAGGACCCGACTTTCCCCAGGGCCTCCTACGAGCAGTACTTC.

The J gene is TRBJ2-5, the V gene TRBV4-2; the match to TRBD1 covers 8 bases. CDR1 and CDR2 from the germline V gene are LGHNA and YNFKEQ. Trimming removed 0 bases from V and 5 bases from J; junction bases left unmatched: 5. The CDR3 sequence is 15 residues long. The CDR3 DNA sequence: TGTGCCAGCAGCCAAGAATCACAGGGGGAGGAGACCCAGTACTTC. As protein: CASSQESQGEETQYF.

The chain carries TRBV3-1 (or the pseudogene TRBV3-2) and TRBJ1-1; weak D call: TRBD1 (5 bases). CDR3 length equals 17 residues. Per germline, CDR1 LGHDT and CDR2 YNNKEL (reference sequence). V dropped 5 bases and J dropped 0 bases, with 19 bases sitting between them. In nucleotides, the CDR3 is TGTGCCAGCAGCTTAGATAACTCGGGACTCATGAACACTGAAGCTTTCTTT. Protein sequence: CASSLDNSGLMNTEAFF.

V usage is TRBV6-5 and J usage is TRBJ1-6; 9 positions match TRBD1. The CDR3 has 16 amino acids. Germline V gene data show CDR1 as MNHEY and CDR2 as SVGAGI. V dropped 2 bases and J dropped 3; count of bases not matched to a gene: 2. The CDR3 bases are TGTGCCAGCAGTTACGGGGACAGGGTCTATAATTCACCCCTCCACTTT. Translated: CASSYGDRVYNSPLHF.

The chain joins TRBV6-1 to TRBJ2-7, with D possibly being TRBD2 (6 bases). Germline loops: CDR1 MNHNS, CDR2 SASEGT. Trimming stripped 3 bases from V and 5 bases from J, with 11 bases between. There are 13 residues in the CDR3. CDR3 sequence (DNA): TGTGCCAGCAGTGACCCGGGAGTCAACGAGCAGTACTTC. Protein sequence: CASSDPGVNEQYF.

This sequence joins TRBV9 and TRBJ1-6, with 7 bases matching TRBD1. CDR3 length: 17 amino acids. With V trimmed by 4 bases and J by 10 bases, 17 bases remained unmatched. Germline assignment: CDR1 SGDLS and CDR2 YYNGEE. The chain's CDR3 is CASSPTTIQGMGSPLHF. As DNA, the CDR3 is TGTGCCAGCAGCCCAACAACAATACAGGGGATGGGGTCACCCCTCCACTTT. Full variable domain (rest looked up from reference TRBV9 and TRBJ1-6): DSGVTQTPKHLITATGQRVTLRCSPRSGDLSVYWYQQSLDQGLQFLIQYYNGEERAKGNILERFSAQQFPDLHSELNLSSLELGDSALYFCASSPTTIQGMGSPLHFGNGTRLTVT.

DNA of the CDR3: TGTGCCATCAGTGCAGGGGATCGAGATACGCAGTATTTT. Protein product: CAISAGDRDTQYF. This chain links TRBV10-3 with TRBJ2-3, with D possibly being TRBD1 (6 bases). Germline loops: CDR1 ENHRY, CDR2 SYGVKD. This CDR3 has 13 residues. V lost 4 bases and J lost 5, with 10 bases in between.

The CDR3, as DNA: TGCGCCAGCAGCCAAGCCGGACAGGGCCCTCAAGAGACCCAGTACTTC. Its translation is CASSQAGQGPQETQYF. The chain has TRBV4-1 and TRBJ2-5; 8 nucleotides agree with TRBD1. This CDR3 spans 16 amino acids. Unmatched junction bases numbered 6, after V lost 1 base and J lost 2 bases. Germline CDR1 reads MGHRA; CDR2 reads YSYEKL.

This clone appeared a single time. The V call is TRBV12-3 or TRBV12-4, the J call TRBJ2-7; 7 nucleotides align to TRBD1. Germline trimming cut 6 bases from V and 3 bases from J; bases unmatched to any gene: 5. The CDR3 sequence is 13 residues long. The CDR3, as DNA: TGTGCCAGCAGCATACAGGGGAACTACGAGCAGTACTTC. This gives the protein CASSIQGNYEQYF.

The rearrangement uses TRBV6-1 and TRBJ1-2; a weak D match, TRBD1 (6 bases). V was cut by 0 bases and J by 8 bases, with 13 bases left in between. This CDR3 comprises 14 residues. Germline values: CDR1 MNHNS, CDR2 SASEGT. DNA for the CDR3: TGTGCCAGCAGTGAAGCTTGGGGGGGCGGAGGCTACACCTTC. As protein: CASSEAWGGGGYTF.

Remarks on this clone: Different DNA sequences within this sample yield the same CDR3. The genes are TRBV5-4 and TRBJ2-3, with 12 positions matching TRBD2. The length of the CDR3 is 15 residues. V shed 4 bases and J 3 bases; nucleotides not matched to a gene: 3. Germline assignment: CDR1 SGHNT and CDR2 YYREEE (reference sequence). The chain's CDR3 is CASSPGLAGTDTQYF. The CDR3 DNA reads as TGTGCCAGCAGCCCAGGACTAGCGGGAACAGATACGCAGTATTTT.

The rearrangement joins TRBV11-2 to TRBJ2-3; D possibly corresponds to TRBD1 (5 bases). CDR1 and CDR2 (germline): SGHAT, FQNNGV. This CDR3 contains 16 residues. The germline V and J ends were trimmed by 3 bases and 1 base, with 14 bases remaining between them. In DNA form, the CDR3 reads TGTGCCAGCAGCTTGTCAGGCAGGGCCCGCACAGATACGCAGTATTTT. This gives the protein CASSLSGRARTDTQYF.

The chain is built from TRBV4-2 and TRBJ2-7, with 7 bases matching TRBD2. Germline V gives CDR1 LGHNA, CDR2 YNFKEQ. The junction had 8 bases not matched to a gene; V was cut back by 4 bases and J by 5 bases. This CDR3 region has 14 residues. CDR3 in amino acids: CASSLNLAGDEQYF. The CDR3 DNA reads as TGTGCCAGCAGCCTAAACCTGGCGGGAGACGAGCAGTACTTC.

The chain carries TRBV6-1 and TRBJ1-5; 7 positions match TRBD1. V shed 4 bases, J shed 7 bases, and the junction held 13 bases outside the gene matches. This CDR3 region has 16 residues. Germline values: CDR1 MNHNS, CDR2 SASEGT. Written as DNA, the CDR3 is TGTGCCAGCAGTGTTCTACAGGGGAATATAGGGCAGCCCCAGCATTTT. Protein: CASSVLQGNIGQPQHF.

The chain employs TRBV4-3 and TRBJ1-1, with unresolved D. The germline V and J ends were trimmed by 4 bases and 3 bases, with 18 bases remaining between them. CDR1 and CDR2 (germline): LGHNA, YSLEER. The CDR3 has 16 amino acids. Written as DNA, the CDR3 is TGCGCCAGCAGCCCCTTCGGGGAGGGCTTTGACACTGAAGCTTTCTTT. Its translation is CASSPFGEGFDTEAFF.